A selection of T cell receptor beta chains follows, all from one sample in a study of beta chain features in type 1 diabetes. Method: immunoSEQ multiplex PCR; TCRdb's copy keeps in-frame clones and lacks some. The profile shows about 140,000 clones, roughly 7.2% of them singletons. Sequencing was carried out using central memory CD4+ T cells from blood. All receptors come from a woman aged 25 to 39 in good health. Both conserved end residues are part of each CDR3. D genes are given only for firm matches. Not all rows give a size; the values are once, few, many and, for expanded clones, a class.

v_gene	d_gene	j_gene	abundance	CDR3aa	CDR3nt
TRBV11-2	TRBD2	TRBJ2-5	few	CASSHNGVTSGRSKETQYF	TGTGCCAGCAGTCATAACGGGGTCACTAGCGGGAGAAGTAAAGAGACCCAGTACTTC
TRBV25-1	TRBD2	TRBJ2-7	.	CASSEWGSGSPYEQYF	TGTGCCAGCAGTGAATGGGGTAGCGGGTCCCCCTACGAGCAGTACTTC
TRBV6-1	.	TRBJ1-5	few	CASRDRSGNQPQHF	TGTGCCAGCAGGGACAGATCCGGCAATCAGCCCCAGCATTTT
TRBV4-1	TRBD1	TRBJ1-2	few	CASSQGDRDLGYTF	TGCGCCAGCAGCCAAGGGGACAGGGACCTTGGCTACACCTTC
TRBV5-1	TRBD1	TRBJ1-1	many	CASSLGQGQNTEAFF	TGCGCCAGCTCCCTAGGACAGGGGCAAAACACTGAAGCTTTCTTT
TRBV5-4	.	TRBJ2-1	.	CASSSGGGGTYNEQFF	TGTGCCAGCAGCTCCGGTGGGGGAGGAACCTACAATGAGCAGTTCTTC
TRBV30	.	TRBJ1-5	.	CAWRVTGDAPQHF	TGTGCCTGGAGGGTAACGGGAGATGCGCCCCAGCATTTT
TRBV4-3	.	TRBJ2-5	many	CASSQDITAGSNQETQYF	TGCGCCAGCAGCCAAGATATAACGGCCGGGAGCAACCAAGAGACCCAGTACTTC
TRBV30	TRBD1	TRBJ2-7	.	CAWSEPPTGSGEQYF	TGTGCCTGGAGTGAGCCCCCGACAGGGTCAGGCGAGCAGTACTTC
TRBV28	TRBD1	TRBJ1-5	many	CASRRTGSSQPQHF	TGTGCCAGCAGACGGACAGGATCTAGTCAGCCCCAGCATTTT
TRBV5-5	.	TRBJ1-2	.	CASSLRRGDGYTF	TGTGCCAGCAGCCTGCGGCGGGGGGATGGCTACACCTTC
TRBV16	.	TRBJ1-1	few	CASSQSGEDTEAFF	TGTGCCAGCAGCCAATCGGGGGAGGACACTGAAGCTTTCTTT
TRBV5-1	.	TRBJ2-2	.	CASSLGPLGAGELFF	TGCGCCAGCAGCTTGGGACCCCTAGGCGCCGGGGAGCTGTTTTTT
TRBV7-2	TRBD2	TRBJ2-1	.	CASSPIGTSGSIEQFF	TGTGCCAGCAGCCCAATAGGGACTAGCGGGAGTATTGAGCAGTTCTTC
TRBV2	TRBD1	TRBJ1-1	.	CASRATRGPGNTEAFF	TGTGCCAGCAGAGCTACCAGGGGGCCGGGGAACACTGAAGCTTTCTTT
TRBV11-2	.	TRBJ1-2	.	CASSRDTYYGYTF	TGTGCCAGCAGCAGGGACACCTACTATGGCTACACCTTC
TRBV7-6	.	TRBJ1-5	few	CASSPMGGADQPQHF	TGTGCCAGCAGCCCCATGGGGGGGGCCGATCAGCCCCAGCATTTT
TRBV7-6	TRBD2	TRBJ2-1	.	CASSLGASGGGEQFF	TGTGCCAGCAGCTTAGGGGCTAGCGGGGGGGGTGAGCAGTTCTTC
TRBV2	TRBD1	TRBJ1-2	many	CASSGQGPFGYTF	TGTGCCAGCAGTGGACAGGGACCGTTCGGCTACACCTTC
TRBV28	.	TRBJ1-1	few	CASSSLSPEAFF	TGTGCCAGCAGTTCTCTCTCTCCTGAAGCTTTCTTT
TRBV29-1	TRBD2	TRBJ2-7	many	CSVEDGGRALGEQYF	TGCAGCGTTGAAGATGGTGGGAGGGCTTTGGGCGAGCAGTACTTC
TRBV5-4	.	TRBJ2-5	.	CASSLGITEQETQYF	TGTGCCAGCAGCTTGGGTATCACGGAGCAAGAGACCCAGTACTTC
TRBV7-8	.	TRBJ1-5	.	CASSLISSYSNQPQHF	TGTGCCAGCAGCTTAATCAGTAGCTATAGCAATCAGCCCCAGCATTTT
TRBV2	.	TRBJ1-2	few	CASNSQGEEGYTF	TGTGCCAGCAACTCCCAGGGTGAAGAAGGCTACACCTTC
TRBV7-9	TRBD1	TRBJ2-7	few	CASSFGQGFYEQYF	TGTGCCAGCAGCTTTGGACAGGGATTTTACGAGCAGTACTTC
TRBV7-2	.	TRBJ1-5	few	CASSHRQGNQPQHF	TGTGCCAGCAGCCATAGACAGGGCAATCAGCCCCAGCATTTT
TRBV11-1	TRBD2	TRBJ2-1	few	CASSDGLADNEQFF	TGTGCCAGCAGCGACGGCCTAGCGGACAATGAGCAGTTCTTC
TRBV6-6	.	TRBJ2-1	.	CASSYSGDTYNEQFF	TGTGCCAGCAGTTACTCAGGGGATACCTACAATGAGCAGTTCTTC
TRBV4-2	TRBD1	TRBJ2-3	few	CASSAGQGVDTQYF	TGTGCCAGCAGCGCGGGACAGGGGGTTGATACGCAGTATTTT
TRBV18	.	TRBJ1-1	many	CASSTDMNTEAFF	TGTGCCAGCTCAACAGACATGAACACTGAAGCTTTCTTT
TRBV19	TRBD2	TRBJ2-7	few	CASSLAVDSYEQYF	TGTGCCAGTAGTCTAGCGGTTGACTCCTACGAGCAGTACTTC
TRBV4-2	TRBD1	TRBJ2-6	few	CASSQSRDRGLGANVLTF	TGTGCCAGCAGCCAATCACGGGACAGGGGGCTTGGGGCCAACGTCCTGACTTTC
TRBV5-1	TRBD1	TRBJ1-2	.	CASTTGNYGYTF	TGCGCCAGCACGACAGGGAACTATGGCTACACCTTC
TRBV30	.	TRBJ2-3	.	CAWSVRGSDTQYF	TGTGCCTGGAGTGTACGGGGATCAGATACGCAGTATTTT
TRBV19	.	TRBJ2-7	.	CASSIGSEQYF	TGTGCCAGTAGTATAGGTAGCGAGCAGTACTTC
TRBV6-5	.	TRBJ2-1	few	CASSLSTGFNEQFF	TGTGCCAGCAGTTTGTCCACAGGGTTCAATGAGCAGTTCTTC
TRBV27	.	TRBJ1-5	many	CASSPKSNQPQHF	TGTGCCAGCAGTCCAAAAAGCAATCAGCCCCAGCATTTT
TRBV5-1	TRBD2	TRBJ2-1	few	CASRHLKREGADEQFF	TGCGCCAGCAGGCACCTCAAGCGGGAGGGCGCCGATGAGCAGTTCTTC
TRBV30	.	TRBJ2-7	few	CAWKVTGSSYEQYF	TGTGCCTGGAAGGTAACAGGGAGCTCCTACGAGCAGTACTTC
TRBV11-1	.	TRBJ2-7	few	CASSPPQGAGSYEQYF	TGTGCCAGCAGCCCGCCTCAGGGAGCGGGCAGCTACGAGCAGTACTTC
TRBV5-1	TRBD1	TRBJ2-5	.	CASSSGQGIETQYF	TGCGCCAGCAGCTCGGGACAGGGGATCGAGACCCAGTACTTC
TRBV27	TRBD1	TRBJ2-7	many	CASSPRLRQGLSYEQYF	TGTGCCAGCAGTCCCCGCCTTAGACAGGGTTTATCCTACGAGCAGTACTTC
TRBV27	.	TRBJ1-5	.	CASSQDSVQPQHF	TGTGCCAGCAGCCAAGACAGTGTTCAGCCCCAGCATTTT
TRBV7-3	.	TRBJ2-2	many	CASSPGDTGELFF	TGTGCCAGCAGCCCGGGGGACACCGGGGAGCTGTTTTTT
TRBV2	.	TRBJ1-5	.	CASSGRGGRSNQPQHF	TGTGCCAGCAGCGGAAGGGGGGGTAGGAGCAATCAGCCCCAGCATTTT
TRBV7-9	.	TRBJ2-1	.	CASSTQRYNEQFF	TGTGCCAGCAGCACCCAACGGTACAATGAGCAGTTCTTC
TRBV5-1	.	TRBJ2-1	few	CASRYRAEGEQFF	TGCGCCAGCAGGTACAGGGCAGAGGGTGAGCAGTTCTTC